The 6 T cell receptor beta chains below all came from one sample that was sequenced in a study of post-analysis software for immune sequencing data. No antigen has been assigned to these receptors. Included in the TCR beta cDNA libraries were unique molecular identifiers. TCRdb reprocessed the PCR reads via MiXCR and lists one record per CDR3 protein. Here the sample spans about 770,000 distinct CDR3 sequences, roughly 46% being singletons. General study results and limits: Four or five TRBV segments (TRBV5-6, TRBV5-1 and TRBV20-1 among them) occurred more frequently in patients than in controls.

Material for sequencing was blood. The source of these receptors is a girl between 10 and 17 years old with multiple sclerosis.

This clonotype was seen a handful of times. CDR3 residues: CASSGQVSNQPQHF. The CDR3 DNA is TGTGCCAGCAGTGGGCAGGTCAGCAATCAGCCCCAGCATTTT. The chain carries TRBV2 and TRBJ1-5; D ambiguous. The CDR3 is 14 residues long. Looked up from germline, CDR1 is SNHLY and CDR2 is FYNNEI. The germline V and J ends were trimmed by 4 bases and 1 base, with 8 bases remaining between them. The variable domain in full, completed from reference TRBV2 and TRBJ1-5, reads EPEVTQTPSHQVTQMGQEVILRCVPISNHLYFYWYRQILGQKVEFLVSFYNNEISEKSEIFDDQFSVERPDGSNFTLKIRSTKLEDSAMYFCASSGQVSNQPQHFGDGTRLSIL.

In regard to this clonotype: One end of the junction varies from germline; a read error may be responsible. The rearrangement uses TRBV5-1 and TRBJ2-3, with D perhaps TRBD1 or TRBD2 (5 bases each). Germline assignment: CDR1 SGHRS and CDR2 YFSETQ. The CDR3 covers 15 residues. The CDR3 sequence is CASSHEGPNTDAQYF. The DNA of the CDR3 is TGCGCCAGCAGCCACGAGGGGCCAAACACAGATGCGCAGTATTTT. Full variable domain (rest looked up from reference TRBV5-1 and TRBJ2-3): KAGVTQTPRYLIKTRGQQVTLSCSPISGHRSVSWYQQTPGQGLQFLFEYFSETQRNKGNFPGRFSGRQFSNSRSEMNVSTLELGDSALYLCASSHEGPNTDAQYFGPGTRLTVL.

In this sample, this clonotype turned up once. The rearrangement links TRBV29-1 to TRBJ2-7; TRBD1 might be the D (5 bases). Germline values: CDR1 SQVTM, CDR2 ANQGSEA. V shed 1 base and J shed 7 bases, with 17 bases lying between them. The CDR3 has 14 residues. CDR3 protein: CSVEGWGLQDEQYF. The CDR3 nucleotides are TGCAGCGTTGAAGGGTGGGGTCTACAGGATGAGCAGTACTTC.

The CDR3, as DNA: TGTGCCAGCAGCTTAGCGTCGGGGGAGGCACCAGATACGCAGTATTTT. Translating it yields CASSLASGEAPDTQYF. The chain couples TRBV7-6 to TRBJ2-3; maybe TRBD2 (6 bases). The V and J ends lost 0 bases and 4 bases respectively, with 14 bases between them. This CDR3 is built from 16 residues. Germline loops: CDR1 SGHVS, CDR2 FNYEAQ.

The chain is built from TRBV10-3 and TRBJ2-1, with 7 bases matching TRBD1. This CDR3 is built from 15 residues. V lost 6 bases to trimming and J lost 2 bases; unmatched junction nucleotides: 7. Per germline, CDR1 ENHRY and CDR2 SYGVKD. The CDR3: CAIRYRDSAYNEQFF. The CDR3 DNA is TGTGCCATCAGATACCGGGACAGCGCCTACAATGAGCAGTTCTTC.

Comments on this clonotype: Germline and junction disagree at one end, which may indicate a read error. The chain joins TRBV7-3 to TRBJ1-2, with 7 positions matching TRBD1. This CDR3 comprises 15 residues. In germline, CDR1 is SGHTA, CDR2 FQGTGA. CDR3 bases: TGTGCCAGCAGCCTAACAGGGGCCGGCGACTATGGCTACACCTTC. Translation gives CASSLTGAGDYGYTF.